Listed below are T cell receptor beta chains from one sample, sequenced in a study of cytomegalovirus exposure and HLA in healthy donors. Profiled with immunoSEQ multiplex PCR; TCRdb holds only in-frame clones, not every one. The profile shows approximately 90,000 clones, approximately 80% of them singletons. The sequenced material came from PBMCs. The source of these receptors is a man aged 40-50 years in good health and CMV-seronegative. CDR3s include the opening cysteine and the closing phenylalanine or tryptophan.

v_call cdr3_length cdr3_aa
TRBV4-1 20 CASSSRPPGLAGGPYNEQFF
TRBV9 12 CASSATGGGYTF
TRBV7-8 15 CASSLASGANYGYTF
TRBV11-2 15 CASSSLGQGGYEQYF
TRBV14 15 CAISGGLTGANVLTF
TRBV6-1 13 CASSPRGDTEAFF
TRBV30 13 CAWSLSSVQPQHF
TRBV5-1 16 CASSLFLGSSYNEQFF
TRBV5-6 17 CASSGEGASILTDTQYF
TRBV7-8 14 CASSSQDRSYGYTF
TRBV6-1 15 CASSDLTGYNQPQHF
TRBV7-8 15 CASSFAGRGTGELFF
TRBV28 18 CASSLFRGRDPGANVLTF
TRBV20-1 11 CSARDFETQYF
TRBV5-4 13 CASSFASGNEQYF
TRBV25-1 18 CASKNTDITTEMNTEAFF
TRBV9 16 CASSFPSDRANYGYTF
TRBV7-2 12 CASSLKGVGYTF
TRBV4-3 19 CASSQGGLKETPAFVDYTF
TRBV4-1 13 CASSQYTVDTQYF
TRBV5-4 16 CASSFTSGGGTDTQYF